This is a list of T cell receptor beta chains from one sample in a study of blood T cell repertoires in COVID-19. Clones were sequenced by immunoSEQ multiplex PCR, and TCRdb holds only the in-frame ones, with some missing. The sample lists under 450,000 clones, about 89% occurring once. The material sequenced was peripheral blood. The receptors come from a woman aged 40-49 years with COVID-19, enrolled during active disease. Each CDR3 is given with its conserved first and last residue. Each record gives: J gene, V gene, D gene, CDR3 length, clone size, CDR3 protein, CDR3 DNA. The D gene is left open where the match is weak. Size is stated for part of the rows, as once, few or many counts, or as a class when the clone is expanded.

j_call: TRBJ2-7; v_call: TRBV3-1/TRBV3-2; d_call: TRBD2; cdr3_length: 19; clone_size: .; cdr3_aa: CASSQDKMGLAGSYYEQYF; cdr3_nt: TGTGCCAGCAGCCAAGATAAGATGGGACTAGCGGGATCCTACTACGAGCAGTACTTC
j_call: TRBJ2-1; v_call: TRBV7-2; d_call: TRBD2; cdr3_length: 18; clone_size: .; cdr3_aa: CASSLYGDSGGFYNEQFF; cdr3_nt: TGTGCCAGCAGCTTATACGGAGATAGCGGGGGATTCTACAATGAGCAGTTCTTC
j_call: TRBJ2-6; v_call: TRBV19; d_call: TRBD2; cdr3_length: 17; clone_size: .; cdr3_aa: CASRISGRGSGANVLTF; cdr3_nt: TGTGCCAGTAGAATATCTGGGAGGGGCTCTGGGGCCAACGTCCTGACTTTC
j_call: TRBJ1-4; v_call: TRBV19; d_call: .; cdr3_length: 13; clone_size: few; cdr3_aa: CASSDANARELFF; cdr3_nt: TGTGCCAGTAGCGATGCAAACGCACGGGAACTGTTTTTT
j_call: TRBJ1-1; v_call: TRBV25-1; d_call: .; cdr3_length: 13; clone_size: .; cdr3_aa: CASSVSLNTEAFF; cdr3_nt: TGTGCCAGCAGTGTATCGTTGAACACTGAAGCTTTCTTT
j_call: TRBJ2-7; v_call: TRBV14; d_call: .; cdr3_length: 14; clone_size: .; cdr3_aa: CASSQIRRVGEQYF; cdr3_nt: TGTGCCAGCAGCCAAATACGCAGGGTAGGCGAGCAGTACTTC
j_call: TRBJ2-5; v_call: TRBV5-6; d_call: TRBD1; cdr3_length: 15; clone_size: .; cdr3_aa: CASSHSGQGGETQYF; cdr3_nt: TGTGCCAGCAGCCACTCAGGACAGGGGGGAGAGACCCAGTACTTC
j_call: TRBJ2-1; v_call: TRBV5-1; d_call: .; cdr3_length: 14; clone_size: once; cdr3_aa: CASSIQGSYNEQFF; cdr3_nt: TGCGCCAGCAGCATACAGGGTTCCTACAATGAGCAGTTCTTC
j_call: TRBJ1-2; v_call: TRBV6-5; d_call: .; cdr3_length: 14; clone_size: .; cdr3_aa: CASSYMAGEVGYTF; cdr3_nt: TGTGCCAGCAGTTACATGGCAGGGGAAGTAGGCTACACCTTC
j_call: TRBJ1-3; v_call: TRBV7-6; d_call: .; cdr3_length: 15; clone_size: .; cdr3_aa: CASSPPTGTGNTIYF; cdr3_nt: TGTGCCAGCAGTCCTCCTACAGGGACCGGAAACACCATATATTTT
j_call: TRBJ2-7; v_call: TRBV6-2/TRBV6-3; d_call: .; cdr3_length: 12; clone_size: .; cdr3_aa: CASSQFSYEQYF; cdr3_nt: TGTGCCAGCAGTCAGTTCTCCTACGAGCAGTACTTC
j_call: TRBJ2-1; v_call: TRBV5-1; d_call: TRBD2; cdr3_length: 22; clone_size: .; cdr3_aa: CASSPWRPGTTSGKISGNEQFF; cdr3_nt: TGCGCCAGCAGCCCGTGGCGGCCGGGTACGACTAGCGGGAAAATATCGGGCAATGAGCAGTTCTTC
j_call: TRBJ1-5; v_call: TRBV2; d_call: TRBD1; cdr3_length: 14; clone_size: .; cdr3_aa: CASSGTQGDQPQHF; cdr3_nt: TGTGCCAGCAGCGGGACACAGGGGGATCAGCCCCAGCATTTT
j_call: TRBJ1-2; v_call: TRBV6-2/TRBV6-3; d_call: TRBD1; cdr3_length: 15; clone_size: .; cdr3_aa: CASSSGTGGDYGYTF; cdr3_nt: TGTGCCAGCAGCTCCGGGACAGGGGGCGATTATGGCTACACCTTC
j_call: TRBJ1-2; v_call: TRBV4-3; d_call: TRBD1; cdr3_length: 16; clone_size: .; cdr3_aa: CASSPLEGQGGWGYTF; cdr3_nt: TGCGCCAGCAGCCCCCTTGAGGGACAGGGGGGTTGGGGCTACACCTTC
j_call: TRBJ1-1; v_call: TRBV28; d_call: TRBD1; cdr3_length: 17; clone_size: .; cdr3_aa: CASSPSSRDRAHTEAFF; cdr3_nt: TGTGCCAGCAGTCCCTCATCCAGGGACAGAGCTCACACTGAAGCTTTCTTT
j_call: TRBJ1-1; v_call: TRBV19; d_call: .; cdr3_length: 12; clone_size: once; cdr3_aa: CASRYRGTEAFF; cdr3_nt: TGTGCCAGTAGATATAGGGGCACTGAAGCTTTCTTT
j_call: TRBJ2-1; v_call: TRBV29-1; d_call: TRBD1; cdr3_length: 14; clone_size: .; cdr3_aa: CSVKSGTAYNEQFF; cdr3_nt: TGCAGCGTAAAGTCCGGGACAGCCTACAATGAGCAGTTCTTC
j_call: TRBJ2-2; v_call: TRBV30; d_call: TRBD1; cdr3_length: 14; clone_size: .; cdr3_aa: CALTGTGNTGELFF; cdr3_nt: TGTGCCTTAACCGGGACAGGGAACACCGGGGAGCTGTTTTTT
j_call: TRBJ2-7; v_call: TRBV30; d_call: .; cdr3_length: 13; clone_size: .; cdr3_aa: CAWSVGQAYEQYF; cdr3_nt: TGTGCCTGGAGTGTGGGGCAGGCCTACGAGCAGTACTTC
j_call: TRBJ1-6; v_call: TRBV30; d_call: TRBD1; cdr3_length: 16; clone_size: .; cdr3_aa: CAWSQTGGNYNSPLHF; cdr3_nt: TGTGCCTGGAGTCAGACAGGGGGCAACTATAATTCACCCCTCCACTTT
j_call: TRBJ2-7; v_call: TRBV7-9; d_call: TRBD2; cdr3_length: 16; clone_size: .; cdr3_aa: CASSLAGGRSSYEQYF; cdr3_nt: TGTGCCAGCAGCTTAGCTGGCGGGAGGTCCTCCTACGAGCAGTACTTC
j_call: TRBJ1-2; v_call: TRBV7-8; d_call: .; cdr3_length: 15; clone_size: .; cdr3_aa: CASSPQGSGNYGYTF; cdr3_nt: TGTGCCAGCAGCCCACAGGGATCCGGTAACTATGGCTACACCTTC
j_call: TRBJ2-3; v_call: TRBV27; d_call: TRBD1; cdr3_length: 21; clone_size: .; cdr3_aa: CASSRMAGQGVVISSTDTQYF; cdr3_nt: TGTGCCAGCAGTAGAATGGCGGGACAGGGCGTAGTTATTTCCAGCACAGATACGCAGTATTTT
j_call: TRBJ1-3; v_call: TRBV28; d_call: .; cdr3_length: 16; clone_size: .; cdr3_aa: CASSFRNSHSGNTIYF; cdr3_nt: TGTGCCAGCAGTTTCCGGAACAGCCACTCTGGAAACACCATATATTTT
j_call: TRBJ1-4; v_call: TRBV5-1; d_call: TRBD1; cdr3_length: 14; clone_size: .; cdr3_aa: CASSTGQGGEKLFF; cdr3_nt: TGCGCCAGCAGCACCGGACAGGGTGGTGAAAAACTGTTTTTT
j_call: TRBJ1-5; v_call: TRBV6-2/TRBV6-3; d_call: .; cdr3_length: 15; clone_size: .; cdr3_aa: CASSYSVRGSAPQHF; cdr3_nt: TGTGCCAGCAGTTACTCGGTCCGCGGGTCAGCGCCCCAGCATTTT
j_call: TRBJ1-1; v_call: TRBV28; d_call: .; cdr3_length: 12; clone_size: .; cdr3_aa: CASLTLMAEAFF; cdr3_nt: TGTGCCAGCTTAACACTAATGGCTGAAGCTTTCTTT
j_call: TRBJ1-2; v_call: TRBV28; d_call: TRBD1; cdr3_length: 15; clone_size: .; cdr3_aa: CASSSPGQINYGYTF; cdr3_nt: TGTGCCAGCAGTTCCCCGGGACAGATTAACTATGGCTACACCTTC
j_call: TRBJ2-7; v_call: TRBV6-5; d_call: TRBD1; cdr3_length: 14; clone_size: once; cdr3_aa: CASIGTGGSYEQYF; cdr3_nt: TGTGCCAGCATCGGGACAGGGGGCTCCTACGAGCAGTACTTC
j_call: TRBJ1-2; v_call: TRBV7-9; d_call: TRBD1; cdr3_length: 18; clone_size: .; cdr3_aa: CASSLALFLGQGNDGYTF; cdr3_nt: TGTGCCAGCAGCTTAGCGCTTTTTTTGGGACAGGGGAACGATGGCTACACCTTC
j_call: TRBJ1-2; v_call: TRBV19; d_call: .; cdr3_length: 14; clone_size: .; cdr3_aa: CASTPSRVADGYTF; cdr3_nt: TGTGCCAGTACCCCCTCCAGGGTGGCGGATGGCTACACCTTC
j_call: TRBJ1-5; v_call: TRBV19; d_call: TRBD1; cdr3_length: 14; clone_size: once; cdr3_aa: CASSQTGGYQPQHF; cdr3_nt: TGTGCCAGTAGTCAGACAGGGGGGTATCAGCCCCAGCATTTT
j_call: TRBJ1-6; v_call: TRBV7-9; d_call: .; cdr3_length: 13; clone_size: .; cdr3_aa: CASSPPQGSPLHF; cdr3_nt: TGTGCCAGCAGCCCCCCCCAGGGTTCACCCCTCCACTTT
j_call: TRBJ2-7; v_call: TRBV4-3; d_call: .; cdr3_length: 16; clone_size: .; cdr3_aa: CASSQVSQGTPYEQYF; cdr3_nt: TGCGCCAGCAGCCAAGTATCCCAGGGAACCCCCTACGAGCAGTACTTC
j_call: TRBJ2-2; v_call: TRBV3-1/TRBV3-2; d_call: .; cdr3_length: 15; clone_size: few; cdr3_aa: CASSQGHTNTGELFF; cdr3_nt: TGTGCCAGCAGCCAAGGACATACGAACACCGGGGAGCTGTTTTTT
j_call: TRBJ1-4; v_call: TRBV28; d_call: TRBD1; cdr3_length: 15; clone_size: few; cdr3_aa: CASSPPRQGSEKLFF; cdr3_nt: TGTGCCAGCAGTCCCCCCCGACAGGGCTCTGAAAAACTGTTTTTT